This passage covers 18 T cell receptor beta chains from one sample sequenced in a study of T cells in Graves' hyperthyroidism and ophthalmopathy. The investigators amplified TCR beta CDR3 regions from RNA transcripts. The primer set for the first-round RT-PCR of the TCR CDR3 was HTBI. TCRdb itself ran the multiplex PCR reads through MiXCR, one entry per CDR3 protein. The data show a few hundred thousand distinct CDR3 sequences, with just under 15% seen just once and 32% held by the top ten. The sample taken for sequencing was blood. Every receptor here comes from a woman in her twenties or thirties with Graves' hyperthyroidism.

As to this clonotype: This clone may be a read error of a much larger clone one base away. J is TRBJ2-2 and V is TRBV12-3 or TRBV12-4, with TRBD2 identical over 9 bases. The CDR3 totals 17 residues. V dropped 6 bases and J dropped 3; count of bases not matched to a gene: 11. CDR3 loop: CASSYTKERGDTGELFF. Written as DNA, the CDR3 is TGTGCCAGCAGCTATACCAAGGAGCGGGGGGACACCGGGGAGCTGTTTTTT.

The V gene is TRBV5-1, the J gene TRBJ1-2, with D tentatively TRBD1 (5 bases). The CDR3 loop spans 13 amino acids. Germline V CDR1 and CDR2: SGHRS, YFSETQ. The V end lost 4 bases, the J end lost 6 bases, and 13 bases lay between the germline ends. CDR3 nucleotide sequence: TGCGCCAGCAGCGAAGCAGGGTTGGATGGCTACACCTTC. It specifies CASSEAGLDGYTF.

This clonotype was detected many times. The chain recombines TRBV20-1 with TRBJ2-7; D may be TRBD2 (6 bases). The germline V gene encodes CDR1 DFQATT and CDR2 SNEGSKA (reference sequence). The CDR3 sequence is 15 residues long. V lost 0 bases and J 6 bases, leaving 18 bases between the germline ends. CDR3 residues: CSARDQMAGMAEQYF. The CDR3 coding sequence is TGCAGTGCTAGAGATCAGATGGCGGGAATGGCCGAGCAGTACTTC.

This sequence joins TRBV5-1 and TRBJ2-1; 7 bases are shared with TRBD2. The CDR3 spans 16 residues. With V trimmed by 3 bases and J by 2 bases, 8 bases remained unmatched. CDR1 is SGHRS and CDR2 is YFSETQ in the germline V gene. The CDR3 sequence is CASSWPLAAAYNEQFF. In DNA form, the CDR3 reads TGCGCCAGCAGCTGGCCGCTAGCGGCTGCCTACAATGAGCAGTTCTTC.

The chain couples TRBV5-1 to TRBJ2-7; the D gene is possibly TRBD1 (6 bases). This CDR3 is built from 14 residues. Germline assignment: CDR1 SGHRS and CDR2 YFSETQ. V dropped 4 bases and J dropped 6 bases, with 17 bases sitting between them. Here the CDR3 DNA reads TGCGCCAGCAGCCGAGGTACAGGGAATCGCGAGCAGTACTTC. Its translation: CASSRGTGNREQYF.

The V gene is TRBV5-1, the J gene TRBJ2-5; D might be TRBD2 (5 bases). CDR3 size: 15 residues. Germline V gives CDR1 SGHRS, CDR2 YFSETQ. With 7 bases removed from V and 4 bases from J, the gap between germline ends came to 20 bases. CDR3 residues: CASAKNPGLAETQYF. CDR3 DNA sequence: TGCGCCAGCGCTAAGAACCCGGGATTGGCAGAGACCCAGTACTTC.

The chain has TRBV12-3 or TRBV12-4 and TRBJ2-5; 8 bases agree with TRBD2. The CDR3 contains 16 residues. V was pared by 5 bases and J by 1 base, with 9 bases of the junction left unmatched. The CDR3 sequence is CASSPRLLAVQETQYF. In DNA, the CDR3 is TGTGCCAGCAGTCCCCGCTTACTAGCGGTCCAAGAGACCCAGTACTTC.

This sequence joins TRBV7-3 and TRBJ1-1; perhaps TRBD1 as D (5 bases). This CDR3 comprises 14 residues. V was clipped by 3 bases and J by 0 bases, with 8 bases between them. Germline CDR1 is SGHTA and CDR2 is FQGTGA. CDR3 region: CASSLTDMNTEAFF. In DNA, the CDR3 is TGTGCCAGCAGCTTGACAGATATGAACACTGAAGCTTTCTTT. The entire variable domain, with the rest obtained from reference TRBV7-3 and TRBJ1-1, is as follows: GAGVSQTPSNKVTEKGKYVELRCDPISGHTALYWYRQSLGQGPEFLIYFQGTGAADDSGLPNDRFFAVRPEGSVSTLKIQRTERGDSAVYLCASSLTDMNTEAFFGQGTRLTVV.

This clonotype has ten or more counts. The chain links TRBV3-1 to TRBJ1-1; D remains unclear. V was cut by 1 base and J by 0 bases, with 3 bases left in between. Germline CDR1 reads LGHDT; CDR2 reads YNNKEL (reference sequence). The CDR3 has 13 amino acids. The chain's CDR3 is CASSQVMNTEAFF. For the CDR3, the DNA is TGTGCCAGCAGCCAAGTGATGAACACTGAAGCTTTCTTT. The variable domain in full, with the rest retrieved from reference TRBV3-1 and TRBJ1-1, is DTAVSQTPKYLVTQMGNDKSIKCEQNLGHDTMYWYKQDSKKFLKIMFSYNNKELIINETVPNRFSPKSPDKAHLNLHINSLELGDSAVYFCASSQVMNTEAFFGQGTRLTVV.

The rearrangement uses TRBV5-1 and TRBJ2-7, with 10 bases fitting TRBD1. The length of the CDR3 is 15 residues. Germline V lookup: CDR1 SGHRS, CDR2 YFSETQ. V shed 4 bases, J shed 3 bases, and the junction held 7 bases outside the gene matches. The CDR3 sequence is CASSRQGAQGYEQYF. In nucleotides, the CDR3 is TGCGCCAGCAGCCGACAGGGGGCGCAGGGCTACGAGCAGTACTTC.

This clonotype was recorded at least ten times. The chain combines TRBV5-1 with TRBJ1-1, with D maybe TRBD1 (6 bases). Trimming pared 4 bases from V and 0 bases from J, leaving 16 bases between. The length of the CDR3 is 16 residues. Per the germline V gene, CDR1 is SGHRS and CDR2 is YFSETQ. Here the CDR3 DNA reads TGCGCCAGCAGCCCGAAAAACAGGGAAATGAACACTGAAGCTTTCTTT. Its protein is CASSPKNREMNTEAFF.

This clonotype came up many times. The chain combines TRBV7-9 with TRBJ2-3, with D uncertain. The CDR3 contains 13 residues. Trimming took 5 bases from V and 9 from J, leaving 15 bases between them. CDR1 SEHNR and CDR2 FQNEAQ come from the germline V gene (reference sequence). The CDR3 loop reads CASSGIKSRTQYF. The DNA of the CDR3 is TGTGCCAGCAGCGGGATCAAAAGTCGGACGCAGTATTTT. Full variable domain (outside the CDR3, taken from reference TRBV7-9 and TRBJ2-3): DTGVSQNPRHKITKRGQNVTFRCDPISEHNRLYWYRQTLGQGPEFLTYFQNEAQLEKSRLLSDRFSAERPKGSFSTLEIQRTEQGDSAMYLCASSGIKSRTQYFGPGTRLTVL.

The gene calls are TRBV9 and TRBJ2-1, with D tentatively TRBD2 (6 bases). Germline V gene data show CDR1 as SGDLS and CDR2 as YYNGEE. This CDR3 spans 12 amino acids. V lost 4 bases and J 6 bases, leaving 8 bases between the germline ends. CDR3 amino acids: CASSPTSNEQFF. The CDR3 DNA is TGTGCCAGCAGCCCGACTAGCAATGAGCAGTTCTTC.

The chain joins TRBV7-3 to TRBJ1-4, with 8 bases lining up with TRBD1. The germline V gene encodes CDR1 SGHTA and CDR2 FQGTGA. The CDR3 loop spans 15 amino acids. V lost 5 bases and J lost 5; bases outside the gene matches: 7. CDR3 bases: TGTGCCAGCAGCCCGGGGACAGGAAAGAATGAAAAACTGTTTTTT. Protein product: CASSPGTGKNEKLFF.

The chain has TRBV20-1 and TRBJ1-2; D is uncertain. V shed 1 base and J shed 3 bases, with 15 bases lying between them. This CDR3 contains 15 residues. Germline CDR1 and CDR2: DFQATT and SNEGSKA (reference sequence). CDR3 nucleotides: TGCAGTGCTAGAGGTGACGCGCGCGGGGACTATGGCTACACCTTC. Protein product: CSARGDARGDYGYTF.

The rearrangement joins TRBV6-1 to TRBJ2-1, with 9 positions matching TRBD2. Germline CDR1 is MNHNS and CDR2 is SASEGT. The CDR3 spans 14 residues. With 6 bases clipped from V and 7 bases from J, the junction kept 7 bases outside the gene matches. The CDR3 is CASSGRLAGNEQFF. CDR3 bases: TGTGCCAGCAGCGGGCGTCTAGCGGGGAATGAGCAGTTCTTC.

V and J are TRBV29-1 and TRBJ2-1; no definite D call. Trimming left V 5 bases short and J 8 bases short, with 19 bases between. The CDR3 is 14 amino acids. Germline V CDR1 and CDR2: SQVTM, ANQGSEA. In DNA form, the CDR3 reads TGCAGCGTTACGGTTATGGACGCCCTTGATGAGCAGTTCTTC. This codes for CSVTVMDALDEQFF.

This clonotype was seen a few times. This chain joins TRBV10-3 and TRBJ1-5; D gene uncertain. The CDR3 totals 16 residues. V dropped 0 bases and J dropped 0 bases, with 9 bases sitting between them. Germline V CDR1 and CDR2: ENHRY, SYGVKD. CDR3 DNA: TGTGCCATCAGTGAGTCAAGGAGAGATAGCAATCAGCCCCAGCATTTT. This gives the protein CAISESRRDSNQPQHF.